Sequencing of this T cell receptor (beta chain) was carried out in a study of shared clonotypes between healthy human individuals. Across the study: The donor group consisted of two women and three men, aged 18 to 49.

Note on this clone: Its target is not known.

The study's findings and limits: Naive CD4 clonotypes overlapped across several donors at roughly 5%. There were few donors, and this limited the genetic and exposure-history diversity represented. Across subsets, estimated richness was generally greater for naive than for memory populations.

J was trimmed by 5 bases and V by 5 bases; bases with no gene match: 8. In germline, CDR1 is SGHTA, CDR2 FQGNSA. This CDR3 has 14 residues. Profiling relied on immunoSEQ multiplex PCR, and the TCRdb table lists in-frame clones only, not all of them. This sample has some 2.4 million clones; approximately 93% occur once, and the top ten carry 0.35% to 0.45%. What was sequenced was naive CD4+ T cells from PBMCs. Sample subset: CD45RA+ positively selected. The sequence was collected from a man in his late teens or twenties in good health. Some clones in this sample may be carry-over from other donors' samples. The gene calls are TRBV7-2 and TRBJ2-5; 7 nucleotides match TRBD2. The CDR3 spells CASSTQWGGETQYF. For the CDR3, the DNA is TGTGCCAGCAGCACCCAGTGGGGAGGGGAGACCCAGTACTTC.